This T cell receptor beta chain originates from a study of regulatory T cells in long-lasting Graves disease. Time point here: newly diagnosed GD, antithyroid drugs for less than 3 months. Researchers made the TCR library from RNA that was extracted from PBMCs. Study outcomes and limitations: Examination was confined to peripheral blood, excluding thyroid tissue.

This clonotype was seen more than once but under ten times. The antigen is unknown. V shed 7 bases and J shed 0 bases, with 9 bases lying between them. The germline gives CDR1 DFQATT, CDR2 SNEGSKA (reference sequence). The CDR3 consists of 12 residues. Through Arm-PCR of CDR3 regions and iRepertoire HTBI primers, TCR beta libraries were built. In the original processing: Samples jointly harbored roughly 62 TRBV and fewer than 15 TRBJ segments. TCRdb used MiXCR to reprocess the multiplex PCR reads, holding one entry per CDR3 protein. Here the V and J calls rest on TCRdb's processing, not on the authors' analysis. The table shows roughly 560,000 distinct CDR3 sequences, with around 15% occurring only once. The same data also contributed to another study, on T cells in Graves' hyperthyroidism and ophthalmopathy. Per that paper: Those with hyperthyroidism were 18 to 65 years old, newly diagnosed, and ill for under 2 months. Not enrolled were patients with uncontrolled infection, other autoimmune disease, pregnancy or lactation.

The material sequenced was peripheral blood mononuclear cells (PBMCs), taken at new diagnosis, from a patient treated with antithyroid drugs. The gene calls are TRBV20-1 and TRBJ1-2; possibly TRBD1 for D (5 bases). This receptor was taken from a woman aged 40 to 65 with Graves disease. This CDR3 is CSGGTANYGYTF. CDR3 nucleotide sequence: TGCAGTGGAGGGACGGCTAACTATGGCTACACCTTC.